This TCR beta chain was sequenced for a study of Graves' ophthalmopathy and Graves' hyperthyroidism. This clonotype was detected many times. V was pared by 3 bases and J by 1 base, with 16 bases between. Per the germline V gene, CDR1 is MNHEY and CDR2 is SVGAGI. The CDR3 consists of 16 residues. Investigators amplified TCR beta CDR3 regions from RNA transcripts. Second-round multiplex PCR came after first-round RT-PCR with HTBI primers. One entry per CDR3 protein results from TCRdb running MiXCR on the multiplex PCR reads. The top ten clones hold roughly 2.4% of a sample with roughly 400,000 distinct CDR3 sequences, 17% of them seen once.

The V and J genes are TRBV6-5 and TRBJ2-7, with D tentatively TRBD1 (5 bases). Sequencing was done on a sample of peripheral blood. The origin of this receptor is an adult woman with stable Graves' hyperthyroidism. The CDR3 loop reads CASSYPTGVFSYEQYF. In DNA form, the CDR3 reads TGTGCCAGCAGTTATCCAACAGGTGTGTTTTCCTACGAGCAGTACTTC.